This T cell receptor (beta chain) stems from a study of cytomegalovirus exposure and HLA in healthy donors (dated by TCRdb to the late 2010s). Regarding the research as a whole: The approximately 710 repertoires of the first cohort and the roughly 120 validation repertoires were produced on the same platform, according to a later analysis. To predict cytomegalovirus infection status, the study combined high-throughput TCR immunosequencing, statistical association of individual TCRs with disease status, and machine learning. The study was designed to test whether signatures of past pathogen exposure could be identified by cataloging public T cell receptors. Along with the roughly 700-subject first cohort, a separate validation cohort of around 110 different subjects was used. The investigation overall reported the following: Cytomegalovirus status was reported to be diagnosed by the classifier with high specificity and sensitivity in both the original and validation cohorts. In a later analysis, TCRs clustered in the first cohort were found to also tend to co-occur in the roughly 130 validation repertoires, with approximately 94% of cluster scores above 0. In vitro tests confirmed that a few of the cytomegalovirus-associated TCR beta chains recognize cytomegalovirus antigens. A later analysis lacked HLA typing for the validation cohort, so it scored co-occurrence in that cohort across all 110 or so repertoires. It was suggested by the authors that the approach could potentially be generalized to other disease states and immunological phenotypes. While some public TCRs were present in many individuals, most TCR sequences turned up only very rarely across donors. In the study, 150 to 200 TCR beta chains were listed as associated with cytomegalovirus.

The library was obtained by the immunoSEQ multiplex PCR assay. The authors' pipeline ran thus. A statistical classification framework was developed to diagnose cytomegalovirus status using the catalog of TCR beta chain sequences. TCRdb obtained this table from immuneACCESS and retained in-frame rearrangements with V and J assigned. These tables miss some clones; where compared with another copy, unresolved V genes account for less than half of the shortfall, and the remainder is unexplained. V and J calls plus clone size are reproduced from that table; the DNA served to infer D and trimming. The sample includes around 170,000 clones, with roughly 85% observed a single time. Together, the top ten hold roughly 15% of the sample. The donors were included in the validation cohort of roughly 120 subjects, a group kept apart from the roughly 670-subject first cohort. Reading from cysteine to phenylalanine, the CDR3 counts 15 amino acids. Only CDR3 DNA is held: 45 bases, read in frame from base 1. V is shortened by 1 base, J by 0 bases, and the region joining them spans 7 bases. The germline V gene gives CDR1 as MNHNS and CDR2 as SASEGT.

About this clone itself: The antigen it recognizes is unknown. Base qualities are not provided; no much larger clone lies one nucleotide away.

Sequencing was carried out using PBMCs. The V and J segments used are TRBV6-1 and TRBJ1-5; no D gene can be assigned with confidence. The origin of this receptor is a man aged 18 to 29 in good health and CMV-seropositive. At the DNA level, the sequence is TGTGCCAGCAGTGAAGGGTCACTTAGCAATCAGCCCCAGCATTTT. This encodes CASSEGSLSNQPQHF.